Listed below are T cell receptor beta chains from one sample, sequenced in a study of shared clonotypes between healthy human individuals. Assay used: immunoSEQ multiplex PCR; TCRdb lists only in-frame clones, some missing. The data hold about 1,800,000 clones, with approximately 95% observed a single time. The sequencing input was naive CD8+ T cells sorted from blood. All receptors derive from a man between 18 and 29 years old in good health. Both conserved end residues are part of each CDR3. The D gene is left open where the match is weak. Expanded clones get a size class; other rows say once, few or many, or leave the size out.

DNA: TGTGCCAGCAGCTCTGAGGGGGCTTTAGGCACTGAAGCTTTCTTT; CDR3: CASSSEGALGTEAFF; D: TRBD1; J: TRBJ1-1; size: -; V: TRBV7-9
DNA: TGTGCCACCAGAGGGGGTGGCCTCTTAAATCAGCCCCAGCATTTT; CDR3: CATRGGGLLNQPQHF; D: -; J: TRBJ1-5; size: -; V: TRBV10-3
DNA: TGTGCCAGCAGTCCACCGGGACTAGCGGCAAATACGCAGTATTTT; CDR3: CASSPPGLAANTQYF; D: TRBD2; J: TRBJ2-3; size: -; V: TRBV7-9
DNA: TGTGCCTGGAGTGTCTTGGGACAGGGAAGGGATGGCTACACCTTC; CDR3: CAWSVLGQGRDGYTF; D: TRBD1; J: TRBJ1-2; size: -; V: TRBV30
DNA: TGTGCCAGCAGCTCCCTGGGACTAGCAGGCCACAATGAGCAGTTCTTC; CDR3: CASSSLGLAGHNEQFF; D: TRBD2; J: TRBJ2-1; size: -; V: TRBV7-2
DNA: TGTGCCAGCACCGAGGAGGGGAGTCCTAGCTCCTACGAGCAGTACTTC; CDR3: CASTEEGSPSSYEQYF; D: -; J: TRBJ2-7; size: -; V: TRBV5-6
DNA: TGCGCCAGCCTAAAGCCCAGGGGCGAGCAGTACTTC; CDR3: CASLKPRGEQYF; D: -; J: TRBJ2-7; size: -; V: TRBV5-1
DNA: TGTGCCAGCAGCTTGGCGGGGGGAACTGTAGAGACCCAGTACTTC; CDR3: CASSLAGGTVETQYF; D: TRBD2; J: TRBJ2-5; size: -; V: TRBV7-2
DNA: TGTGCCAGCAGTCCAGGGGGCCTTAGCAATCAGCCCCAGCATTTT; CDR3: CASSPGGLSNQPQHF; D: TRBD1; J: TRBJ1-5; size: -; V: TRBV6-6
DNA: TGTGCCAGTAGTATGCCGCTAGCGCCGAACACCGGGGAGCTGTTTTTT; CDR3: CASSMPLAPNTGELFF; D: -; J: TRBJ2-2; size: -; V: TRBV19
DNA: TGTGCCAGCAGCCCCGGGACAGGGGGCAATCAGCCCCAGCATTTT; CDR3: CASSPGTGGNQPQHF; D: TRBD1; J: TRBJ1-5; size: -; V: TRBV7-9
DNA: TGCGCCAGCAGCCAAGACTATGGGGCGCGGATGGATGTGGCCGGGGAGCTGTTTTTT; CDR3: CASSQDYGARMDVAGELFF; D: -; J: TRBJ2-2; size: -; V: TRBV4-1
DNA: TGTGCCAGCAGTGAGTTAGGACAGGGTGATGGCTACACCTTC; CDR3: CASSELGQGDGYTF; D: TRBD1; J: TRBJ1-2; size: -; V: TRBV6-1
DNA: TGCGCCAGCAGCCAAGTGACGGGGGCCTATGGCTACACCTTC; CDR3: CASSQVTGAYGYTF; D: -; J: TRBJ1-2; size: -; V: TRBV4-1
DNA: TGTGCCTGGAGTGTACCGTGGGAGGGCCGTACAGATACGCAGTATTTT; CDR3: CAWSVPWEGRTDTQYF; D: TRBD2; J: TRBJ2-3; size: once; V: TRBV30
DNA: TGCGCCAGCAGCTTGGCTTCAGGCCAGCTTCAAGAGACCCAGTACTTC; CDR3: CASSLASGQLQETQYF; D: -; J: TRBJ2-5; size: -; V: TRBV5-1
DNA: TGCGCCAGCAGCGACATTGGGGCCTACAATGAGCAGTTCTTC; CDR3: CASSDIGAYNEQFF; D: -; J: TRBJ2-1; size: -; V: TRBV5-1
DNA: TGTGCCAGCAGCTTTACTACTAATGAAAAACTGTTTTTT; CDR3: CASSFTTNEKLFF; D: -; J: TRBJ1-4; size: -; V: TRBV28
DNA: TGTGCCAGCAGTTTGTGGGTGGGCCAGCCCCAGCATTTT; CDR3: CASSLWVGQPQHF; D: -; J: TRBJ1-5; size: -; V: TRBV27
DNA: TGTGCCAGCAGCGAAGATGGAAGCACAGATACGCAGTATTTT; CDR3: CASSEDGSTDTQYF; D: -; J: TRBJ2-3; size: -; V: TRBV9
DNA: TGTGCCTGGAGCCTATCAGTGGCAGATACGCAGTATTTT; CDR3: CAWSLSVADTQYF; D: -; J: TRBJ2-3; size: -; V: TRBV30
DNA: TGTGCCAGCAGCTTAGGACAGGGCGCCTACGAGCAGTACTTC; CDR3: CASSLGQGAYEQYF; D: TRBD1; J: TRBJ2-7; size: -; V: TRBV9
DNA: TGTGCCAGCAGCTCTGGTGAAGGCGAGCAGTACTTC; CDR3: CASSSGEGEQYF; D: -; J: TRBJ2-7; size: -; V: TRBV7-9
DNA: TGTGCCAGCAGTGTGAATAGGGAATATTTCACAGATACGCAGTATTTT; CDR3: CASSVNREYFTDTQYF; D: -; J: TRBJ2-3; size: -; V: TRBV2
DNA: TGCGCGGAAGAAATAACCCACCCCAATGAGCAGTTCTTC; CDR3: CAEEITHPNEQFF; D: -; J: TRBJ2-1; size: -; V: TRBV10-1
DNA: TGTGCCTGGGAGACGGAGGTTTCCTACGAGCAGTACTTC; CDR3: CAWETEVSYEQYF; D: -; J: TRBJ2-7; size: -; V: TRBV30
DNA: TGTGCCAGCAGCCAAGATCGGGCAGTACTAGCCAAAAACATTCAGTACTTC; CDR3: CASSQDRAVLAKNIQYF; D: -; J: TRBJ2-4; size: -; V: TRBV4-2
DNA: TGTGCCAGCAGCTTAGCGGGCGCAGGGGCTTACGAGCAGTACTTC; CDR3: CASSLAGAGAYEQYF; D: -; J: TRBJ2-7; size: -; V: TRBV11-2
DNA: TGTGCCAGCAGCTTGCACGGCGGGGGGGCAGATACGCAGTATTTT; CDR3: CASSLHGGGADTQYF; D: TRBD2; J: TRBJ2-3; size: -; V: TRBV5-6
DNA: TGTGCCAGCAGCAGGGGGTGGAATCAGCCCCAGCATTTT; CDR3: CASSRGWNQPQHF; D: -; J: TRBJ1-5; size: -; V: TRBV7-6
DNA: TGTGCCAGGACCGGGACAGGGACATCCTACGAGCAGTACTTC; CDR3: CARTGTGTSYEQYF; D: TRBD1; J: TRBJ2-7; size: -; V: TRBV27
DNA: TGCGCCAGCAGCTTGGTTAGCGGGAGGGCCTACGAGCAGTACTTC; CDR3: CASSLVSGRAYEQYF; D: TRBD2; J: TRBJ2-7; size: -; V: TRBV5-1
DNA: TGTGCCAGCAGCTTGTTTCCCGGGGGAGAGGAGACCCAGTACTTC; CDR3: CASSLFPGGEETQYF; D: -; J: TRBJ2-5; size: -; V: TRBV5-6
DNA: TGTGCCAGCAGCTTACTGGCTAGCGGCCAAGAGACCCAGTACTTC; CDR3: CASSLLASGQETQYF; D: TRBD2; J: TRBJ2-5; size: -; V: TRBV7-6
DNA: TGTGCCAGCAGCTTGTTATTTGGGGAATCCTACGAGCAGTACTTC; CDR3: CASSLLFGESYEQYF; D: -; J: TRBJ2-7; size: -; V: TRBV5-7
DNA: TGTCCTCGGTACCAAGGCTACGAGCAGTACTTC; CDR3: CPRYQGYEQYF; D: -; J: TRBJ2-7; size: -; V: TRBV6-1
DNA: TGTGCCAGCAGTACCGGGCTTTCGGAAGAGACCCAGTACTTC; CDR3: CASSTGLSEETQYF; D: -; J: TRBJ2-5; size: -; V: TRBV6-5
DNA: TGTGCCAGCAGTGAAGGGACAGGGGGACACTATGGCTACACCTTC; CDR3: CASSEGTGGHYGYTF; D: TRBD1; J: TRBJ1-2; size: once; V: TRBV2
DNA: TGTGCCAGCAGCTTAGCGAGCAGTCTGAATCAGCCCCAGCATTTT; CDR3: CASSLASSLNQPQHF; D: -; J: TRBJ1-5; size: -; V: TRBV7-8
DNA: TGTGCCAGCAGCGTCACCCCCTATCAGCCCCAGCATTTT; CDR3: CASSVTPYQPQHF; D: -; J: TRBJ1-5; size: -; V: TRBV9
DNA: TGTGCCAGCAGCAAAGCGAGAAATAGGACACGGTCAGATACGCAGTATTTT; CDR3: CASSKARNRTRSDTQYF; D: -; J: TRBJ2-3; size: once; V: TRBV21-1
DNA: TGCGCCAGGGCGACAGGGGGGAGAAACACCATATATTTT; CDR3: CARATGGRNTIYF; D: TRBD1; J: TRBJ1-3; size: few; V: TRBV10-1
DNA: TGTGCCAGCAGCTTAGGACCGCTTCGCAGGGGGCTTCAAGAGACCCAGTACTTC; CDR3: CASSLGPLRRGLQETQYF; D: TRBD1; J: TRBJ2-5; size: -; V: TRBV7-2
DNA: TGCGCCAGCAGCCAAGATTGGGTCGGGACAGCCCCTGATACGCAGTATTTT; CDR3: CASSQDWVGTAPDTQYF; D: TRBD1; J: TRBJ2-3; size: -; V: TRBV4-3
DNA: TGTGCCAGCAGCTTATCGGGGGGAGGTTCACCCCTCCACTTT; CDR3: CASSLSGGGSPLHF; D: -; J: TRBJ1-6; size: -; V: TRBV7-3
DNA: TGCGCCAGCAGCCAAGATTCGGCTTCCCAAGAGACCCAGTACTTC; CDR3: CASSQDSASQETQYF; D: -; J: TRBJ2-5; size: -; V: TRBV4-3
DNA: TGTGCCAGCAGTTTTCGAGCCAGCAATCAGCCCCAGCATTTT; CDR3: CASSFRASNQPQHF; D: -; J: TRBJ1-5; size: -; V: TRBV28
DNA: TGCGCCAGCAGCCAAGATAGGGTAGGGGGCGGTTCACCCCTCCACTTT; CDR3: CASSQDRVGGGSPLHF; D: TRBD1; J: TRBJ1-6; size: -; V: TRBV4-3
DNA: TGTGCCAGCAGTACCGACAGGGAAAGGGACTATGGCTACACCTTC; CDR3: CASSTDRERDYGYTF; D: TRBD1; J: TRBJ1-2; size: -; V: TRBV28
DNA: TGTGCCAGCATCGGACTTGGGCCTTCCTACGAGCAGTACTTC; CDR3: CASIGLGPSYEQYF; D: -; J: TRBJ2-7; size: -; V: TRBV5-8
DNA: TGTGCCAGCAGCTATATCCTCCGGTCGCGCAGCGGCACAGATACGCAGTATTTT; CDR3: CASSYILRSRSGTDTQYF; D: -; J: TRBJ2-3; size: -; V: TRBV27
DNA: TGTGCCAGCAGCTTAGTACAGGGGGAGACCCAGTACTTC; CDR3: CASSLVQGETQYF; D: TRBD1; J: TRBJ2-5; size: -; V: TRBV7-2
DNA: TGTGCCAGCAGCGTAGCTGGGACTAGCGGGAACAACCTGAACACCGGGGAGCTGTTTTTT; CDR3: CASSVAGTSGNNLNTGELFF; D: TRBD2; J: TRBJ2-2; size: -; V: TRBV9
DNA: TGTGCCAGCAGTCCCTTTGGGGGGGAGGGAGATACGCAGTATTTT; CDR3: CASSPFGGEGDTQYF; D: TRBD2; J: TRBJ2-3; size: -; V: TRBV6-5
DNA: TGTGCCAGCAGCTTCCTTATGAACACTGAAGCTTTCTTT; CDR3: CASSFLMNTEAFF; D: -; J: TRBJ1-1; size: -; V: TRBV7-9
DNA: TGTGCCAGCAGCTTAGTAGCGGTTAGCACAGATACGCAGTATTTT; CDR3: CASSLVAVSTDTQYF; D: -; J: TRBJ2-3; size: -; V: TRBV11-2
DNA: TGTGCCAGCAGCCCGGGGACAGGGAGCACAGATACGCAGTATTTT; CDR3: CASSPGTGSTDTQYF; D: TRBD1; J: TRBJ2-3; size: -; V: TRBV5-6